Below, 2 T cell receptor beta chains from the same sample are listed, as sequenced in a study of blood T cell repertoires in COVID-19 (dated by TCRdb to about 2020). The library was produced with the immunoSEQ multiplex PCR assay. Not all clones reach the TCRdb copy of this immuneACCESS table, which keeps in-frame sequences only. Checked studies attribute under half of the gap to unresolved V genes and leave the rest unexplained. A total of 150,000 to 200,000 clones appear in this sample, about 84% of them only once. The leading ten clones occupy more than 4.5% of the sample. Sequencing was performed on peripheral blood. These receptors were obtained from a woman in her thirties with acute or convalescent COVID-19.

CDR3 sequence: CASSPMWASGQYNEQFF. The CDR3 nucleotides read TGTGCCAGCAGCCCTATGTGGGCTAGCGGGCAATACAATGAGCAGTTCTTC. This chain joins TRBV7-8 and TRBJ2-1; TRBD2 agrees at 8 bases. The V gene end was trimmed by 5 bases and the J gene end by 4 bases; junction bases not matched to a gene: 13. In germline, CDR1 is SGHVS, CDR2 FQNEAQ. The length of the CDR3 is 17 residues.

This clone showed up many times. This rearrangement joins TRBV7-9 to TRBJ1-3, with D possibly being TRBD1 (6 bases). In germline, CDR1 is SEHNR, CDR2 FQNEAQ (reference sequence). The CDR3 totals 14 residues. Trimming pared 1 base from V and 2 bases from J, leaving 6 bases between. CDR3 sequence reads: CASSLGTAGNTIYF. The CDR3 nucleotides are TGTGCCAGCAGCTTAGGGACAGCTGGAAACACCATATATTTT.